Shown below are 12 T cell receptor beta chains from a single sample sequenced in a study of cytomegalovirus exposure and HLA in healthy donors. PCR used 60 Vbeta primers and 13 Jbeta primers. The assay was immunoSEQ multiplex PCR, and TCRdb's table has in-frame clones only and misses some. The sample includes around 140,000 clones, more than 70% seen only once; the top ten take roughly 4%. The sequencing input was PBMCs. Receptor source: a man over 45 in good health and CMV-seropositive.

The CDR3 sequence is CASRPGLGTDTQYF. Written as DNA, the CDR3 is TGTGCCAGCAGACCGGGACTAGGTACAGATACGCAGTATTTT. The chain has TRBV2 and TRBJ2-3; TRBD2 aligns across 8 bases. Germline V CDR1 and CDR2: SNHLY, FYNNEI. CDR3 length equals 14 residues. Trimming took 6 bases from V and 3 from J; bases not matched to a gene: 5.

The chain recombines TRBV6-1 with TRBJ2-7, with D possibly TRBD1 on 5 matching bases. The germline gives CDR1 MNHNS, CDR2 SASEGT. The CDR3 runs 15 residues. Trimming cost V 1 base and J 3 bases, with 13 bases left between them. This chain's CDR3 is CASSEGVGRGYEQYF. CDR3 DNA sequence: TGTGCCAGCAGTGAAGGGGTGGGAAGGGGCTACGAGCAGTACTTC.

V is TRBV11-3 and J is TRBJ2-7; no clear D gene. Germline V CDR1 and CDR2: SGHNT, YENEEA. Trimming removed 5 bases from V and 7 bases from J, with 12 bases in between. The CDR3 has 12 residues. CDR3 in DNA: TGTGCCAGCAGCGGGCGTTGGGCGGAGCAGTACTTC. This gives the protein CASSGRWAEQYF.

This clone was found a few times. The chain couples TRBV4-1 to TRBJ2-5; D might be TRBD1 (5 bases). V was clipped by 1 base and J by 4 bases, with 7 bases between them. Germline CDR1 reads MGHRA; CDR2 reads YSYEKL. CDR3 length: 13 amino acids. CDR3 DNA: TGCGCCAGCAGCCAAGTTAGGGGAGAGACCCAGTACTTC. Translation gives CASSQVRGETQYF.

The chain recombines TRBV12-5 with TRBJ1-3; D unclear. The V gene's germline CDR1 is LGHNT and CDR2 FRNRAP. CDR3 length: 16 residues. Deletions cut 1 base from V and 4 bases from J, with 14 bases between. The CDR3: CASGLAWTGRGNTIYF. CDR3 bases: TGTGCTAGTGGTTTGGCATGGACTGGGCGGGGAAACACCATATATTTT.

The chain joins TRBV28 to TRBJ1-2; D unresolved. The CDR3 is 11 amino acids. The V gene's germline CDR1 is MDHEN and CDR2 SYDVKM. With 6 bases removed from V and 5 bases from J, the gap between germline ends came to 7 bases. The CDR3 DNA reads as TGTGCCAGCAGGACACGATATGGCTACACCTTC. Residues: CASRTRYGYTF.

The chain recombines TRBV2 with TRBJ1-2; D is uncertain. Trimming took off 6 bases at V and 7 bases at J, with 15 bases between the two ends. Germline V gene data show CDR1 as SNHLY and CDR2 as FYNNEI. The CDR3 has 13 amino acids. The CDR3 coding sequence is TGTGCCAGCAGAGTCGAGACTAAGGCTGGCTACACCTTC. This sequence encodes CASRVETKAGYTF.

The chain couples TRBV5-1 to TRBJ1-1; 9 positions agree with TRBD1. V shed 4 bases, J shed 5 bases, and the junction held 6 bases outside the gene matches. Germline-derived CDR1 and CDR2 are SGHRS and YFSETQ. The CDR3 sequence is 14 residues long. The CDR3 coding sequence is TGCGCCAGCAGCGTCGGACAGGGGAGAACTGAAGCTTTCTTT. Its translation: CASSVGQGRTEAFF.

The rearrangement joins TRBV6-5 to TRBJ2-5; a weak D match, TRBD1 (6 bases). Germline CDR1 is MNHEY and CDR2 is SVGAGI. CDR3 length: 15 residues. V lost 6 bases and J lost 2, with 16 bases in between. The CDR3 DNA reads TGTGCCAGCAGATTGGGTTGGACAGCACAAGAGACCCAGTACTTC. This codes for CASRLGWTAQETQYF.

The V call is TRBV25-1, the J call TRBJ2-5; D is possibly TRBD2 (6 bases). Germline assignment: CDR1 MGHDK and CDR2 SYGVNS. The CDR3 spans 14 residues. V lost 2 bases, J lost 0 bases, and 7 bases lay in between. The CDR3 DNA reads TGTGCCAGCAGTGAAAGGGAGGACCAAGAGACCCAGTACTTC. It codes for CASSEREDQETQYF.

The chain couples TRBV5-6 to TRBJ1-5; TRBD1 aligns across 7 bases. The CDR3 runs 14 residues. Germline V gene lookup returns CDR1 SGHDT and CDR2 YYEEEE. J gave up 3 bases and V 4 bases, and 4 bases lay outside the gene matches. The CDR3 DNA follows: TGTGCCAGCAGCCTACAGGGGATCAATCAGCCCCAGCATTTT. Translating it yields CASSLQGINQPQHF. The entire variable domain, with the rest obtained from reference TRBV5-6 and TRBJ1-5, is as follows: DAGVTQSPTHLIKTRGQQVTLRCSPKSGHDTVSWYQQALGQGPQFIFQYYEEEERQRGNFPDRFSGHQFPNYSSELNVNALLLGDSALYLCASSLQGINQPQHFGDGTRLSIL.

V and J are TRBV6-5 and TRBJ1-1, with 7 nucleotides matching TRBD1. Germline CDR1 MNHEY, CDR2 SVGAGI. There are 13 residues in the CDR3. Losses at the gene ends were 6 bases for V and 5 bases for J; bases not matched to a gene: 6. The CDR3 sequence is CASRKPRGTEAFF. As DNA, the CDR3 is TGTGCCAGCAGGAAGCCCAGGGGGACTGAAGCTTTCTTT.